Below, one T cell receptor beta chain is given with its context. In Seattle, patients joined the study during active infection and were tracked longitudinally. The data were obtained in a study of blood T cell repertoires in COVID-19. Study in general: In each case, the material was cDNA or gDNA derived from T cells, B-cell-depleted T cells, or PBMCs.

Produced via immunoSEQ multiplex PCR; TCRdb's table is partial and in-frame only. The data hold 60,000 to 70,000 clones, with about 90% observed a single time. CDR3 size: 17 residues. CDR1 is MDHEN and CDR2 is SYDVKM in the germline V gene. The trim removed 2 bases at V and 1 base at J, leaving 4 bases unmatched. The source of this sequence is a man in his forties or fifties with COVID-19, enrolled during active disease. The sequenced sample was peripheral blood. This chain links TRBV28 with TRBJ2-6, with 8 positions matching TRBD1. CDR3 amino acids: CASSLLTGASGANVLTF. CDR3 nucleotide sequence: TGTGCCAGCAGTTTACTGACAGGGGCTTCTGGGGCCAACGTCCTGACTTTC.